The clone carrying this T cell receptor beta chain occurred once. At the DNA level, this CDR3 is encoded by other sequences in the same sample as well. The CDR3 length is 13 residues. Germline V gene sequence: CDR1 MNHEY, CDR2 SVGAGI. The germline V and J ends were trimmed by 6 bases and 2 bases, with 8 bases remaining between them. Seattle cases were enrolled at active infection and followed longitudinally. Original processing notes: Amplification with reference gene primers provided the estimates of nucleated cell counts. The table came from immunoSEQ multiplex PCR; TCRdb's copy has only in-frame clones and leaves some out. V, J and clone size were drawn from that table, and D and trimming were deduced from the DNA. The sample consists of about 260,000 clones, around 87% of them appearing once. The data derive from a study of blood T cell repertoires in COVID-19. Overall study: Researchers got acute and convalescent COVID-19 samples from the United States, Italy and Spain. PBMCs, B-cell-depleted T cells, or T cells were the source of the cDNA or gDNA that made up the material.

Sequencing input: peripheral blood. V gene TRBV6-5 combines with J gene TRBJ1-5; the D gene is possibly TRBD1 (6 bases). The TCR comes from an older woman with COVID-19, enrolled during active disease. CDR3 protein: CASSRGGNQPQHF. The CDR3 DNA reads as TGTGCCAGCAGCAGGGGCGGCAATCAGCCCCAGCATTTT.